The sample holds one count of the clone carrying this T cell receptor beta chain. The data derive from a study of CD8 T cells in ankylosing spondylitis. In TCRdb, the 5' RACE reads were re-called with MiXCR into one record per CDR3 protein. In the table there are about 160,000 distinct CDR3 sequences, about 18% of which are singletons. The receptor was derived from a male donor with ankylosing spondylitis or in good health (not recorded which). Sequenced input: blood, either unsorted or a sorted T cell fraction (not recorded which).

CDR3 coding DNA: TGCGCCAGCAGCTTGGGACAGAGCCCCACTGAAGCTTTCTTT. Protein product: CASSLGQSPTEAFF. J is TRBJ1-1 and V is TRBV5-1, with a possible D match to TRBD1 (5 bases). The CDR3 has 14 residues. V lost 0 bases to trimming and J lost 4 bases, with 10 bases between them. Per the germline V gene, CDR1 is SGHRS and CDR2 is YFSETQ.